This T cell receptor beta chain originates from a study of breast tumors, draining lymph nodes, adjacent tissues. Regarding the study as a whole: Data only fit, rather than demonstrated, lymph node origin of most tumor T cells. Tumors had less TCR diversity than lymph nodes, more than nontumor tissue. Data fit most tumor T cells coming from lymph node, expanding in tumor.

This clonotype has a count of ten or more. The antigen remains unidentified. The CDR3 runs to 12 residues. Between the trimmed V and J ends, which lost 4 bases and 6 bases, there was a span of 7 bases. TCRdb redid the calling of the multiplex PCR reads with MiXCR, one entry per CDR3 protein. The sample includes around 70,000 distinct CDR3 sequences, roughly two fifths seen only once; the top ten take about 8.4%. The TCR comes from a female donor with breast cancer. Some clones in this sample may be carry-over from other donors' samples. V usage is TRBV12-3 or TRBV12-4 and J usage is TRBJ1-5; D gene uncertain. Sequenced input: breast tumor tissue. The CDR3 DNA follows: TGTGCCAGCAGTTGGGTAACTCAGCCCCAGCATTTT. Translation gives CASSWVTQPQHF.